Following are 22 T cell receptor beta chains from one sample sequenced in a study of blood T cell repertoires in COVID-19. The data were produced by immunoSEQ multiplex PCR, yet TCRdb's version contains in-frame clones alone and is incomplete. This sample has 77,000 or so clones, with 83% found just once. The sample was peripheral blood. Source of these receptors: a young man with COVID-19, enrolled during active disease.

As for this clone: The identical CDR3 is also encoded by other nucleotide sequences in the sample. The rearrangement uses TRBV6-5 and TRBJ2-5; no reliable D call. CDR1 and CDR2 from the germline V gene are MNHEY and SVGAGI. Trimming shortened V by 0 bases and J by 1 base, and 9 bases separated the two germline ends. This CDR3 is 15 amino acids long. The CDR3 DNA sequence: TGTGCCAGCAGTTACTCCTTTAGCAGCCAAGAGACCCAGTACTTC. Translating gives CASSYSFSSQETQYF.

The genes are TRBV19 and TRBJ1-3; D unclear. The CDR3 contains 11 residues. Germline CDR1 reads LNHDA; CDR2 reads SQIVND (reference sequence). V gave up 7 bases and J gave up 7 bases, with 8 bases separating them. DNA of the CDR3: TGTGCCAGTATACGCGTCAACACCATATATTTT. Its translation: CASIRVNTIYF.

This chain joins TRBV7-2 and TRBJ1-2, with D tentatively TRBD1 (5 bases). Germline CDR1 reads SGHTA; CDR2 reads FQGNSA. The CDR3 runs 13 residues. Trimming left V 5 bases short and J 4 bases short, with 11 bases between. The CDR3 reads CASSPPGGYGYTF. CDR3 DNA: TGTGCCAGCAGCCCTCCGGGGGGCTATGGCTACACCTTC. The full variable domain, its missing parts supplied by reference TRBV7-2 and TRBJ1-2, is GAGVSQSPSNKVTEKGKDVELRCDPISGHTALYWYRQSLGQGLEFLIYFQGNSAPDKSGLPSDRFSAERTGGSVSTLTIQRTQQEDSAVYLCASSPPGGYGYTFGSGTRLTVV.

J is TRBJ2-2 and V is TRBV10-3; possible D gene TRBD1, 5 bases. The germline V gene has CDR1 ENHRY and CDR2 SYGVKD. This CDR3 region has 14 residues. The V end was cut by 7 bases, the J end by 4 bases, with 13 bases between. The CDR3 DNA reads TGTGCCATCAAGCGCAGGGAACTCACCGGGGAGCTGTTTTTT. Translated: CAIKRRELTGELFF.

J is TRBJ1-2 and V is TRBV29-1; D is perhaps TRBD1 (6 bases). Germline V lookup: CDR1 SQVTM, CDR2 ANQGSEA. CDR3 size: 15 residues. Trimming took off 1 base at V and 3 bases at J, with 15 bases between the two ends. CDR3 nucleotide sequence: TGCAGCGTTGAAGGGGAGGGGGGAACCCACTATGGCTACACCTTC. Its translation is CSVEGEGGTHYGYTF.

The rearrangement joins TRBV2 to TRBJ2-5, with a weak D call TRBD1 (6 bases). With 6 bases removed from V and 2 bases from J, the gap between germline ends came to 16 bases. Per germline, CDR1 SNHLY and CDR2 FYNNEI. There are 15 residues in the CDR3. The CDR3 sequence is CASSMDRPPQETQYF. Written as DNA, the CDR3 is TGTGCCAGCAGCATGGACAGACCTCCTCAAGAGACCCAGTACTTC.

The J gene is TRBJ1-1, the V gene TRBV29-1, with D hard to call. Germline values: CDR1 SQVTM, CDR2 ANQGSEA. CDR3 size: 12 residues. V shed 7 bases and J shed 4 bases, with 13 bases lying between them. CDR3 loop: CSAEEGSTEAFF. CDR3 in DNA: TGCAGCGCCGAGGAGGGAAGCACTGAAGCTTTCTTT.

V is TRBV4-3 and J is TRBJ1-3; TRBD1 might be the D (6 bases). Per the germline V gene, CDR1 is LGHNA and CDR2 is YSLEER. V gave up 4 bases and J gave up 0 bases, with 13 bases separating them. The CDR3 runs to 16 residues. CDR3 residues: CASSLALTGSGNTIYF. CDR3 nucleotide sequence: TGCGCCAGCAGCCTCGCCTTGACAGGCTCTGGAAACACCATATATTTT.

Notes on this clone: A much larger clone lies one base from this, so it may be a read error. Other DNA sequences within the sample encode an identical CDR3. The V call is TRBV6-4, the J call TRBJ2-3; TRBD2 aligns across 12 bases. Germline V gives CDR1 MRHNA, CDR2 SNTAGT. The CDR3 covers 14 residues. V shed 3 bases, J shed 5 bases, and the junction held 0 bases outside the gene matches. CDR3 in amino acids: CASSEGLAGDTQYF. The CDR3 region has the DNA TGTGCCAGCAGTGAGGGACTAGCGGGAGATACGCAGTATTTT.

This chain joins TRBV28 and TRBJ2-7, with 7 bases that match TRBD1. Per germline, CDR1 MDHEN and CDR2 SYDVKM. CDR3 size: 13 residues. After removal of 7 bases from V and 5 bases from J, the junction contained 8 bases not matched to a gene. The CDR3 is CASKPTGKNEQYF. The DNA for the CDR3 is TGTGCCAGCAAACCGACAGGGAAAAACGAGCAGTACTTC.

The V and J genes are TRBV30 and TRBJ1-6; D unclear. CDR1 is GTSNPN and CDR2 is SVGIG in the germline V gene (reference sequence). This CDR3 comprises 13 residues. Deletions cut 1 base from V and 9 bases from J, with 10 bases between. CDR3 sequence reads: CAWSAGPGSPLHF. The CDR3, as DNA: TGTGCCTGGAGTGCCGGCCCGGGTTCACCCCTCCACTTT. Drawing the rest from reference TRBV30 and TRBJ1-6, the complete variable domain is SQTIHQWPATLVQPVGSPLSLECTVEGTSNPNLYWYRQAAGRGLQLLFYSVGIGQISSEVPQNLSASRPQDRQFILSSKKLLLSDSGFYLCAWSAGPGSPLHFGNGTRLTVT.

Only one count was recorded for this clone. The rearrangement links TRBV30 to TRBJ1-6, with 8 nucleotides matching TRBD1. This CDR3 has 16 residues. With V trimmed by 3 bases and J by 6 bases, 10 bases remained unmatched. The germline gives CDR1 GTSNPN, CDR2 SVGIG (reference sequence). The CDR3: CAWSLTGDRLNSPLHF. The CDR3 DNA reads as TGTGCCTGGAGCCTCACCGGGGACAGGCTTAATTCACCCCTCCACTTT.

This rearrangement joins TRBV28 to TRBJ1-1; 7 bases are a match to TRBD1. CDR3 length equals 16 residues. The germline V gene encodes CDR1 MDHEN and CDR2 SYDVKM. The V segment lost 6 bases and the J segment 2 bases; nucleotides outside the gene matches: 12. CDR3 region: CASRRDRQIPNTEAFF. As DNA, the CDR3 is TGTGCCAGCAGGCGGGACAGACAAATCCCAAACACTGAAGCTTTCTTT. Looking up the rest from reference TRBV28 and TRBJ1-1 gives the full variable domain: DVKVTQSSRYLVKRTGEKVFLECVQDMDHENMFWYRQDPGLGLRLIYFSYDVKMKEKGDIPEGYSVSREKKERFSLILESASTNQTSMYLCASRRDRQIPNTEAFFGQGTRLTVV.

The chain couples TRBV5-4 to TRBJ1-1; D is ambiguous. Trimming took 4 bases from V and 1 from J, leaving 14 bases between them. This CDR3 comprises 15 residues. Germline assignment: CDR1 SGHNT and CDR2 YYREEE (reference sequence). The CDR3 nucleotides are TGTGCCAGCAGCCCCCGGGTGTGGAAGAACACTGAAGCTTTCTTT. Its translation: CASSPRVWKNTEAFF.

This chain links TRBV28 with TRBJ2-1, with D tentatively TRBD2 (5 bases). The germline V gene has CDR1 MDHEN and CDR2 SYDVKM. The germline V and J ends were trimmed by 8 bases and 10 bases, with 12 bases remaining between them. The CDR3 runs 11 residues. The CDR3 loop reads CASGSIWEQFF. The CDR3 coding sequence is TGTGCCAGCGGGAGTATATGGGAGCAGTTCTTC.

This chain joins TRBV6-5 and TRBJ2-7; 7 bases match TRBD1. CDR3 length: 15 amino acids. Germline-derived CDR1 and CDR2 are MNHEY and SVGAGI. V shed 5 bases, J shed 2 bases, and the junction held 9 bases outside the gene matches. The CDR3 coding sequence is TGTGCCAGCAGTCCGGGACAGACTCTCACCTACGAGCAGTACTTC. This translates into CASSPGQTLTYEQYF.

The chain joins TRBV7-6 to TRBJ2-1; 11 bases fit TRBD2. The CDR3 extends over 14 amino acids. CDR1 and CDR2 (germline): SGHVS, FNYEAQ. With 3 bases clipped from V and 8 bases from J, the junction kept 3 bases outside the gene matches. The CDR3 sequence is CASSFTSGRYEQFF. CDR3 DNA: TGTGCCAGCAGCTTCACTAGCGGGAGATATGAGCAGTTCTTC.

This chain joins TRBV7-9 and TRBJ2-2; D remains ambiguous. Germline V CDR1 and CDR2: SEHNR, FQNEAQ (reference sequence). The CDR3 has 16 amino acids. V lost 2 bases and J 2 bases, leaving 12 bases between the germline ends. The CDR3 DNA reads as TGTGCCAGCAGCTTACATGCGCCTATAAACACCGGGGAGCTGTTTTTT. Its protein product is CASSLHAPINTGELFF.

This clone was counted a few times. The genes are TRBV9 and TRBJ2-7; 9 nucleotides match TRBD1. This CDR3 is built from 15 residues. CDR1 is SGDLS and CDR2 is YYNGEE in the germline V gene. V was pared by 3 bases and J by 6 bases, with 10 bases of the junction left unmatched. The CDR3 region is CASSDIGDRGSEQYF. The CDR3 DNA is TGTGCCAGCAGCGATATCGGCGACAGGGGGTCCGAGCAGTACTTC.

This chain uses TRBV18 with TRBJ2-5; possibly TRBD2 for D (6 bases). This CDR3 has 13 amino acids. The V end was cut by 6 bases, the J end by 1 base, with 9 bases between. Per the germline V gene, CDR1 is KGHSH and CDR2 is LQKENI. This chain's CDR3 is CASSGSGQETQYF. The CDR3 DNA reads TGTGCCAGCTCGGGTAGCGGCCAAGAGACCCAGTACTTC.

The chain carries TRBV30 and TRBJ1-2; 10 positions match TRBD1. The trim removed 3 bases at V and 8 bases at J, leaving 12 bases unmatched. CDR3 length equals 15 residues. Germline V gene sequence: CDR1 GTSNPN, CDR2 SVGIG (reference sequence). CDR3 sequence reads: CAWSFLPGTGAGYTF. The CDR3 DNA follows: TGTGCCTGGAGCTTTCTTCCCGGGACAGGGGCCGGCTACACCTTC.

The rearrangement links TRBV11-2 to TRBJ2-7, with 10 nucleotides matching TRBD1. CDR1 and CDR2 (germline): SGHAT, FQNNGV. The CDR3 totals 17 residues. The junction had 7 bases not matched to a gene; V was cut back by 1 base and J by 1 base. The CDR3 coding sequence is TGTGCCAGCAGCTTAGCCTTACCGGGACAGGGGTCCTACGAGCAGTACTTC. Translating it yields CASSLALPGQGSYEQYF.